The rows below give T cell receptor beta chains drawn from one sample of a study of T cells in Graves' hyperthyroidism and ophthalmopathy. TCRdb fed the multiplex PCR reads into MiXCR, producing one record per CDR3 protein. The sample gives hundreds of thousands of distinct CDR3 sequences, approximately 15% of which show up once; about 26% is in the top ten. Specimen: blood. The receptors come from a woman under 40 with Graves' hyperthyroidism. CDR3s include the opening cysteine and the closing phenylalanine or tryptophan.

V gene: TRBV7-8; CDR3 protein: CASSQTTEGDTGELFF
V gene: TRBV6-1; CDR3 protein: CASSLFTGNYGYTF
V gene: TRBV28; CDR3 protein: CASSQGDVIEQYF
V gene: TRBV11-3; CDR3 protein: CASSLGGRYNEQFF
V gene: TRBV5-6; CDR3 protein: CASSRTSGSFHEQFF
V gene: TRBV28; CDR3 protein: CASLGLAGGRGDEQFF
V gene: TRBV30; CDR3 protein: CAWGQGNYEQYF
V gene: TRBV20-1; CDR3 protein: CSARAGVSEQYF
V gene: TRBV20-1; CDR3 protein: CSASVVTSGTLSGYEQYF
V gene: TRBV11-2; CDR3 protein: CASSSLRDRGSNEQFF
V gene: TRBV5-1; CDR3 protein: CASTTVPGNQPQHF
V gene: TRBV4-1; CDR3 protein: CASSQGSTGRDIPEAFF
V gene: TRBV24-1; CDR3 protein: CATSDARQGLGLWPQHF
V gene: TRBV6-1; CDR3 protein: CASSDFDRSLTEAFF
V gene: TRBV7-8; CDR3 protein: CASTPLGGSNQPQHF
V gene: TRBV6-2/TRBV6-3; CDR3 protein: CASSGLPGELFF
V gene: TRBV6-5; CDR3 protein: CASSYGSSDSYNEQFF
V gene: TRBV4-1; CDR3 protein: CASSQAGYEQFF
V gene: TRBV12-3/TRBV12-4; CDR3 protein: CASSYDSYEQYF
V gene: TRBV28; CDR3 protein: CASSSGREQFF
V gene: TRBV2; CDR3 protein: CASTGQPNYEQYF
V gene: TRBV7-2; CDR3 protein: CASSLAAGQGNIQYF
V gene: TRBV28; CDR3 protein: CASSPGQGGLYEQYF